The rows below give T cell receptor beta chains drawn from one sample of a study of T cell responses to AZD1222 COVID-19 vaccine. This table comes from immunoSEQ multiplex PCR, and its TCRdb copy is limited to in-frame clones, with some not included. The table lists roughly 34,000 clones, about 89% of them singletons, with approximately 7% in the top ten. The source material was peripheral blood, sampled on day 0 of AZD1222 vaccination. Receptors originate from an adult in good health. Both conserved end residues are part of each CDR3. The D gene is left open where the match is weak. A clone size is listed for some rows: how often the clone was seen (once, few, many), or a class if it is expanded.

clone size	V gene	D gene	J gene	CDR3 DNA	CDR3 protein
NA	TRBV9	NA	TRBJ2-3	TGTGCCAGCAGCGTAGGTCCAGGGGTTTCCACAGATACGCAGTATTTT	CASSVGPGVSTDTQYF
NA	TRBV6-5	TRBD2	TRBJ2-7	TGTGCCGCCTCAAGCGGGGCCTCCTACGAGCAGTACTTC	CAASSGASYEQYF
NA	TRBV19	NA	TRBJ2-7	TGTGCCAGTAGCTCCCCCGGGACACCATCCTACGAGCAGTACTTC	CASSSPGTPSYEQYF
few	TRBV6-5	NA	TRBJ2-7	TGTGCCAGCAGGCCAGGCTCCTACGAGCAGTACTTC	CASRPGSYEQYF
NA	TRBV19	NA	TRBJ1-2	TGTGCCAGTAGTATGAGCGCTTCTCGGGGTTATGGCTACACCTTC	CASSMSASRGYGYTF
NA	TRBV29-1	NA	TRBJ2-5	TGCAGCGTTGAGTGGCTAGAAAGGCCTGGCGAGACCCAGTACTTC	CSVEWLERPGETQYF
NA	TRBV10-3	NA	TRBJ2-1	TGTGCCATCAGTGAGACCGACTCCTACAATGAGCAGTTCTTC	CAISETDSYNEQFF
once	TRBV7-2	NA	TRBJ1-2	TGTGCCAGCAGCACGGACAGATATAACTATGGCTACACCTTC	CASSTDRYNYGYTF
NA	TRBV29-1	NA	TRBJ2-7	TGCAGCGTTGGTCGGTTGGGCTACGAGCAGTACTTC	CSVGRLGYEQYF
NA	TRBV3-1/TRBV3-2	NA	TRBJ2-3	TGTGCCAGCAGCCACGGTGGACCACACTCTACGCAGTATTTT	CASSHGGPHSTQYF
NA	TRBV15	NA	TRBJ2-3	TGTGCCACCGGGATCGAGGGCACAGATACGCAGTATTTT	CATGIEGTDTQYF
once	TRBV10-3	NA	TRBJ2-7	TGTACCATCAGTGAGACTAATGTAGACGAGCAGTACTTC	CTISETNVDEQYF
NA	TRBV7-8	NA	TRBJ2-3	TGTGCCAGCAGCTTAGGTCCGGGGGTGGGACGGACGCAGTATTTT	CASSLGPGVGRTQYF
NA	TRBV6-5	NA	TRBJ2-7	TGTGCCAGCAGTTACGGAACTGCGCAGTACTTC	CASSYGTAQYF
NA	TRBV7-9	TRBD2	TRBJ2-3	TGTGCCAGCAGCTCAACTAGCGTCACAGATACGCAGTATTTT	CASSSTSVTDTQYF
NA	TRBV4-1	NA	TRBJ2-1	TGCGCCAGTAGCCAAGAACTAGCTCCCAATGAGCAGTTCTTC	CASSQELAPNEQFF
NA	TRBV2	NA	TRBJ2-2	TGTGCCAGCAGAGCCCGGGCGGGGGCCGCGAACACCGGGGAGCTGTTTTTT	CASRARAGAANTGELFF
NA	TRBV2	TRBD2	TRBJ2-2	TGTGCCAGCAGTGAGGGAGGGAGTGACACCGGGGAGCTGTTTTTT	CASSEGGSDTGELFF
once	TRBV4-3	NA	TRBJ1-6	TGCGCCAGCAGCCAAGACTCGGTAAATTCACCCCTCCACTTT	CASSQDSVNSPLHF
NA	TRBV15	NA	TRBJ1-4	TGTGCCACCAGCAGAGATGACCAAGGGAATAGGCTGTTTTTT	CATSRDDQGNRLFF
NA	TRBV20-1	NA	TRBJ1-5	TGCAGTGCTAGTCTTGGGGGGGCAGGGCAGCCCCAGCATTTT	CSASLGGAGQPQHF
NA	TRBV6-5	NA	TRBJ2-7	TGTGCCAGCGTTGGGACCTCTTTGGGGTACGAGCAGTACTTC	CASVGTSLGYEQYF
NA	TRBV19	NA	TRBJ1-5	TGTGCCACCACTACCGGGCATTGGGAGCCCCAGCATTTT	CATTTGHWEPQHF
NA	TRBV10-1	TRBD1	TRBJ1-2	TGCGCCAGCGGTGACGAGACAGGGGACTACTTC	CASGDETGDYF
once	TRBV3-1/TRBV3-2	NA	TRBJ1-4	TGTGCCAGCAGCCAAGAACTGGCCGAAAAACTGTTTTTT	CASSQELAEKLFF
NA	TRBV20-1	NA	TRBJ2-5	TGCAGTGCTGTAGAGCGAGAGACCCAGTACTTC	CSAVERETQYF